A selection of T cell receptor beta chains follows, all from one sample in a study of T cells in localized non-small cell lung cancer. Libraries were prepared by immunoSEQ multiplex PCR; TCRdb keeps only in-frame clonotypes and omits some of them. The sample yields over 15,000 clones, roughly four fifths seen once. Sequences were derived from peripheral blood, sampled before any cancer treatment. These receptors were obtained from a female donor over 55 with stage I lung adenocarcinoma. The CDR3 runs from the conserved cysteine through the conserved F or W. Clone size is shown for a subset of rows, as once, few, many or a class of expanded clone.

14	TRBV7-9	TRBJ1-2	NA	CASSLGPARDGYTF
13	TRBV25-1	TRBJ1-2	NA	CASSEYQGYGYTF
14	TRBV7-9	TRBJ1-1	NA	CASSFSGTGMEAFF
17	TRBV16	TRBJ2-1	NA	CASSHESGGARVNEQFF
15	TRBV4-2	TRBJ2-3	NA	CASSQGVGVLDTQYF
13	TRBV25-1	TRBJ2-7	NA	CASNRQGSNEQYF
15	TRBV4-1	TRBJ2-5	NA	CASSQVAVFGETQYF
15	TRBV10-3	TRBJ2-5	few	CAISDGGATQETQYF
15	TRBV30	TRBJ2-7	NA	CAWSGQTGNAYEQYF
12	TRBV29-1	TRBJ2-2	NA	CSAKGNTGELFF
16	TRBV2	TRBJ2-3	NA	CASILGGGRGTDTQYF
15	TRBV15	TRBJ2-7	NA	CATSRELDRFHEQYF
14	TRBV19	TRBJ2-1	NA	CASSIVGTYNEQFF
17	TRBV27	TRBJ2-2	NA	CASSFQGGQANTGELFF
14	TRBV6-4	TRBJ1-5	few	CASSPAGDGQPQHF
16	TRBV9	TRBJ2-5	NA	CASSPTPTDSQETQYF
13	TRBV14	TRBJ2-1	NA	CASSQGPQIEQFF
17	TRBV1	TRBJ2-7	NA	CTSSQDREIRGGRIEYF
16	TRBV7-6	TRBJ2-3	NA	CASSLPPGPSTDTQYF
12	TRBV5-1	TRBJ2-7	once	CASGTDGTRQYF
11	TRBV29-1	TRBJ1-2	few	CSADRGYGYTF
15	TRBV6-1	TRBJ1-5	NA	CASSEAGGGFQPQHF
15	TRBV29-1	TRBJ1-2	once	CSVVRVIDRNYGYTF
12	TRBV6-1	TRBJ2-4	NA	CASSRAQNIQYF
12	TRBV10-3	TRBJ1-2	NA	CAISASGGGYTF
15	TRBV29-1	TRBJ2-1	NA	CSSSRASGAYNEQFF
15	TRBV19	TRBJ2-3	NA	CASSPSQGITDTQYF
15	TRBV2	TRBJ2-7	NA	CASSPPLGTGGKQYF
15	TRBV5-8	TRBJ1-1	NA	CASSLARSFNTEAFF
13	TRBV7-3	TRBJ2-3	NA	CASSLNKDSIQYF
14	TRBV19	TRBJ1-2	NA	CASTKLGMNYGYTF
12	TRBV2	TRBJ1-1	NA	CASRRGTGEAFF